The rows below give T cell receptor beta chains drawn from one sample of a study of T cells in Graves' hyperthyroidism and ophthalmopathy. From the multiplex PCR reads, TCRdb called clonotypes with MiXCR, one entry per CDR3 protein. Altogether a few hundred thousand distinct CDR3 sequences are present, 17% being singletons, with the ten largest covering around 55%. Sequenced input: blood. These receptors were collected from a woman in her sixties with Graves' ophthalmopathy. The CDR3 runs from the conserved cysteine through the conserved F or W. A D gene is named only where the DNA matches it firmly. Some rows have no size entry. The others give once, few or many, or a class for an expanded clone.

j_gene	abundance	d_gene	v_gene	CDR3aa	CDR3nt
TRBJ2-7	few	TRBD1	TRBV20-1	CSARSPTGDPLEQYF	TGCAGTGCTAGAAGCCCGACAGGGGACCCACTCGAGCAGTACTTC
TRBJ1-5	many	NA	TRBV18	CASSPSADSNQPQHF	TGTGCCAGCTCACCATCGGCGGATAGCAATCAGCCCCAGCATTTT
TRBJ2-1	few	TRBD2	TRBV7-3	CASSLTGGSMDEQFF	TGTGCCAGCAGCTTAACCGGGGGGAGTATGGATGAGCAGTTCTTC
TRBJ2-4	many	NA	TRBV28	CASSSQNIQYF	TGTGCCAGCAGTTCCCAAAACATTCAGTACTTC
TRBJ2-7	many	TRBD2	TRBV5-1	CASSPGTREYEQYF	TGCGCCAGCAGTCCCGGGACTAGAGAGTACGAGCAGTACTTC
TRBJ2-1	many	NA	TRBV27	CASSYSQSVNEQFF	TGTGCCAGCAGTTACTCACAATCGGTCAATGAGCAGTTCTTC
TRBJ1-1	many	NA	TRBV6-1	CASSTGRTEAFF	TGTGCCAGCAGTACAGGGAGGACTGAAGCTTTCTTT
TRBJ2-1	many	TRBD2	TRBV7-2	CASSLLRTSGTAEQFF	TGTGCCAGCAGCTTACTCCGAACTAGCGGGACAGCGGAGCAGTTCTTC
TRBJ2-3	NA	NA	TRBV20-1	CGVYRPDTDTQYF	TGCGGGGTATACAGGCCCGACACAGATACGCAGTATTTT
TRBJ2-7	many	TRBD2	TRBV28	CASSSASASGNVYEQYF	TGTGCCAGCAGTTCCGCTAGTGCTAGCGGGAATGTCTACGAGCAGTACTTC
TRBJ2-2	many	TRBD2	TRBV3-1	CASSRTTSGEDGELFF	TGTGCCAGCAGCCGGACCACTAGCGGGGAGGACGGGGAGCTGTTTTTT
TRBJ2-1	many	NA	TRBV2	CASTPGYEQFF	TGTGCCAGCACTCCAGGCTATGAGCAGTTCTTC
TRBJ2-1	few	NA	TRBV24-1	CATTQGGSYNEQFF	TGTGCCACGACTCAGGGGGGATCCTACAATGAGCAGTTCTTC
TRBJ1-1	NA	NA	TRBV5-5	CASSLASGENTEAFF	TGTGCCAGCAGCTTGGCCTCAGGGGAGAACACTGAAGCTTTCTTT
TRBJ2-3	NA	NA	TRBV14	CASSRGDLTDTQYF	TGTGCCAGCAGCCGAGGGGACCTCACAGATACGCAGTATTTT
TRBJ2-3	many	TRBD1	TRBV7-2	CASSLRGSGTGSLKDTQYF	TGTGCCAGCAGCTTACGAGGATCCGGGACAGGGTCCTTAAAAGATACGCAGTATTTT
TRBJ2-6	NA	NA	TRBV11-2	CASSPRGAANSGANVLTF	TGTGCCAGCAGCCCCCGCGGGGCCGCTAACTCTGGGGCCAACGTCCTGACTTTC
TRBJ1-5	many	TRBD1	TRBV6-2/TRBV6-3	CASSSTGGGRQPQHF	TGTGCCAGCAGTTCAACAGGGGGCGGTCGGCAGCCCCAGCATTTT
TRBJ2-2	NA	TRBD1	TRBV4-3	CASSQNPQQGSGTGELFF	TGCGCCAGCAGCCAAAACCCCCAACAGGGGTCGGGCACCGGGGAGCTGTTTTTT
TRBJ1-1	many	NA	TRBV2	CAIQGDTEAFF	TGTGCCATACAGGGAGACACTGAAGCTTTCTTT
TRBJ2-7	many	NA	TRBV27	CASRAGDTTTYEQYF	TGTGCCAGCAGGGCTGGTGACACCACGACCTACGAGCAGTACTTC
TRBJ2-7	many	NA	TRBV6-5	CASSYGAGLSYEQYF	TGTGCCAGCAGTTATGGTGCGGGACTGAGCTACGAGCAGTACTTC
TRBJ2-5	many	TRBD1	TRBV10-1	CASSAGQDQETQYF	TGCGCCAGCAGCGCGGGACAGGACCAAGAGACCCAGTACTTC